The 29 T cell receptor beta chains below come from one sample, sequenced in a study of identical twins (dated by TCRdb to about 2016). The library was produced with 5' RACE. The sequencer was an Illumina HiSeq 2000. Using fastp at Q25 and MiXCR, TCRdb reprocessed the public reads and kept productive beta chains. CDR3 protein sequences are deduplicated, and each keeps its most common genes and DNA. The sample contains around 650,000 distinct CDR3 sequences, about 7.6% of them found a single time. 1.6% of the sample lies in the top ten. The same sample was also studied in work on yellow fever vaccine responses in identical twins.

The sample consisted of PBMCs. The receptors here all came from a woman between 18 and 30 years old in good health.

The CDR3 DNA follows: TGTGCCAGCGGGGGGGCTATGGCCTACAATGAGCAGTTCTTC. Translation gives CASGGAMAYNEQFF. The rearrangement links TRBV2 to TRBJ2-1; D possibly corresponds to TRBD2 (7 bases). This CDR3 has 14 residues. V lost 8 bases and J lost 2, with 13 bases in between. The germline gives CDR1 SNHLY, CDR2 FYNNEI.

A few counts support this clonotype. This sequence joins TRBV4-1 and TRBJ1-1; 9 bases line up with TRBD1. The CDR3 covers 14 residues. Germline V gene data show CDR1 as MGHRA and CDR2 as YSYEKL. The junction had 8 bases not matched to a gene; V was cut back by 2 bases and J by 10 bases. CDR3 protein: CASSQQDRGRSAFF. The CDR3 DNA reads as TGCGCCAGCAGCCAACAGGACAGGGGAAGGTCAGCTTTCTTT.

This clonotype was detected only a few times. The chain links TRBV7-3 to TRBJ2-3; 8 bases align to TRBD2. CDR1 is SGHTA, CDR2 FQGTGA, per germline. This CDR3 is built from 16 residues. V lost 5 bases, J lost 6 bases, and 13 bases stayed unmatched. CDR3 sequence: CASSPDGSGVFDTQYF. CDR3 bases: TGTGCCAGCAGCCCTGATGGTAGCGGGGTTTTCGATACGCAGTATTTT.

The chain couples TRBV10-3 to TRBJ2-1, with 15 positions matching TRBD2. V lost 4 bases and J lost 4; bases outside the gene matches: 8. Germline assignment: CDR1 ENHRY and CDR2 SYGVKD. This CDR3 contains 18 residues. The CDR3 sequence: CAISGRTSGRAGYNEQFF. As DNA, the CDR3 is TGTGCCATCAGTGGGAGGACTAGCGGGAGGGCCGGTTACAATGAGCAGTTCTTC.

The V gene is TRBV24-1, the J gene TRBJ1-1; D not resolved. The V end lost 3 bases, the J end lost 9 bases, and 16 bases lay between the germline ends. The CDR3 is 14 amino acids. Germline CDR1 is KGHDR and CDR2 is SFDVKD. The CDR3 coding sequence is TGTGCCACCAGTGATCCCCGTGAGGGAAGCAAAGCTTTCTTT. Protein: CATSDPREGSKAFF.

This clonotype was seen a single time. The V and J genes are TRBV6-1 and TRBJ2-5, with 7 bases matching TRBD1. Germline-derived CDR1 and CDR2 are MNHNS and SASEGT. This CDR3 contains 16 residues. J was trimmed by 5 bases and V by 2 bases; bases with no gene match: 11. The DNA of the CDR3 is TGTGCCAGCAGTGAAACAGGGGACATTTTTTGGGAGACCCAGTACTTC. Amino acids: CASSETGDIFWETQYF.

This clonotype was counted ten times or more. This rearrangement joins TRBV20-1 to TRBJ1-3, with no clear D. V lost 5 bases and J 4 bases, leaving 9 bases between the germline ends. CDR3 size: 12 residues. Germline V CDR1 and CDR2: DFQATT, SNEGSKA (reference sequence). The CDR3 sequence is CSAPDQGNTIYF. The CDR3 bases are TGCAGTGCTCCGGACCAAGGAAACACCATATATTTT.

This clonotype was counted at least ten times. The V gene is TRBV5-1, the J gene TRBJ2-1, with 7 bases identical to TRBD2. Per the germline V gene, CDR1 is SGHRS and CDR2 is YFSETQ. The CDR3 loop spans 15 amino acids. V shed 0 bases and J 4 bases; nucleotides not matched to a gene: 4. CDR3 DNA: TGCGCCAGCAGCTTGGGGGGGGACTATTACAATGAGCAGTTCTTC. Its translation is CASSLGGDYYNEQFF.

In its sample, this clonotype was seen a few times. The chain joins TRBV20-1 to TRBJ2-2; the D is unclear. Trimming shortened V by 6 bases and J by 0 bases, and 14 bases separated the two germline ends. CDR3 size: 15 residues. In germline, CDR1 is DFQATT, CDR2 SNEGSKA (reference sequence). For the CDR3, the DNA is TGCAGTGCCCTTCGCGTGTTCGCGAACACCGGGGAGCTGTTTTTT. Protein sequence: CSALRVFANTGELFF.

This chain connects TRBV20-1 to TRBJ2-7; 9 bases align to TRBD2. The CDR3 loop spans 13 amino acids. Looked up from germline, CDR1 is DFQATT and CDR2 is SNEGSKA (reference sequence). V was clipped by 6 bases and J by 5 bases; unmatched bases: 8. CDR3: CSALGLATNEQYV. In DNA, the CDR3 is TGCAGTGCCCTGGGACTAGCTACCAACGAGCAGTACGTC.

The V gene is TRBV20-1, the J gene TRBJ2-7; TRBD2 aligns across 9 bases. From germline, CDR1 is DFQATT and CDR2 SNEGSKA (reference sequence). V lost 0 bases to trimming and J lost 7 bases; unmatched junction nucleotides: 4. This CDR3 is built from 13 residues. This CDR3 is CSARDSSGREQYF. CDR3 nucleotide sequence: TGCAGTGCTAGAGACTCAAGCGGGAGGGAGCAGTACTTC.

This clonotype came up many times. The chain recombines TRBV5-6 with TRBJ2-7; D uncertain. CDR1 SGHDT and CDR2 YYEEEE come from the germline V gene. This CDR3 has 12 residues. Deletions cut 2 bases from V and 0 bases from J, with 3 bases between. CDR3 nucleotides: TGTGCCAGCAGCTTATACTCCTACGAGCAGTACTTC. This gives the protein CASSLYSYEQYF.

This clonotype has a count of ten or more. The chain is built from TRBV7-7 and TRBJ2-2, with TRBD1 matching over 7 bases. Germline V lookup: CDR1 SSHAT, CDR2 FNYEAQ (reference sequence). This CDR3 has 16 amino acids. After removal of 0 bases from V and 5 bases from J, the junction contained 6 bases not matched to a gene. CDR3 DNA sequence: TGTGCCAGCAGCTTAGCGCGGGCAGGGGGTACCGGGGAGCTGTTTTTT. Amino acid sequence: CASSLARAGGTGELFF.

This clonotype was picked up many times. V gene TRBV29-1 combines with J gene TRBJ2-1, with 12 positions matching TRBD2. Germline CDR1 SQVTM, CDR2 ANQGSEA. The CDR3 contains 16 residues. The junction had 11 bases not matched to a gene; V was cut back by 5 bases and J by 6 bases. The CDR3 coding sequence is TGCAGCGTTTTAGGGCCTAGCGGGAGGGTACTCAATGAGCAGTTCTTC. Encoded protein: CSVLGPSGRVLNEQFF.

The chain links TRBV15 to TRBJ2-5; a weak D match, TRBD1 (5 bases). Trimming took off 0 bases at V and 2 bases at J, with 13 bases between the two ends. Germline CDR1 and CDR2: LNHNV and YYDKDF (reference sequence). The CDR3 loop spans 16 amino acids. CDR3 residues: CATSRDKGQGQETQYF. CDR3 in DNA: TGTGCCACCAGCAGAGATAAAGGGCAGGGACAAGAGACCCAGTACTTC. Filled out from reference TRBV15 and TRBJ2-5, the complete variable domain reads DAMVIQNPRYQVTQFGKPVTLSCSQTLNHNVMYWYQQKSSQAPKLLFHYYDKDFNNEADTPDNFQSRRPNTSFCFLDIRSPGLGDTAMYLCATSRDKGQGQETQYFGPGTRLLVL.

The V call is TRBV24-1, the J call TRBJ2-1, with a weak D call TRBD2 (7 bases). The V end was cut by 1 base, the J end by 4 bases, with 16 bases between. The CDR3 totals 17 residues. The germline gives CDR1 KGHDR, CDR2 SFDVKD. CDR3 amino acids: CATSDFGGGGGYNEQFF. In DNA form, the CDR3 reads TGTGCCACCAGTGATTTTGGGGGGGGAGGGGGGTACAATGAGCAGTTCTTC.

The chain joins TRBV29-1 to TRBJ2-7, with a possible D match to TRBD1 (6 bases). The V gene's germline CDR1 is SQVTM and CDR2 ANQGSEA. The CDR3 is 13 amino acids. With 4 bases removed from V and 3 bases from J, the gap between germline ends came to 13 bases. The CDR3 region has the DNA TGCAGCGTTGCCCTTGGGGGCGGCTACGAGCAGTACTTC. Its protein is CSVALGGGYEQYF.

The chain uses TRBV12-3 or TRBV12-4 and TRBJ1-5; no clear D gene. The CDR3 extends over 14 amino acids. Trimming took 1 base from V and 6 from J, leaving 10 bases between them. The CDR3 bases are TGTGCCAGCAGTTTAGGGGTTGATGTTCAGCCCCAGCATTTT. Amino acid sequence: CASSLGVDVQPQHF.

There are a few counts of this clonotype. The V gene is TRBV20-1, the J gene TRBJ2-2; D gene uncertain. Germline CDR1 DFQATT, CDR2 SNEGSKA (reference sequence). The V end was cut by 0 bases, the J end by 8 bases, with 25 bases between. The CDR3 length is 18 residues. CDR3 residues: CSARERQSNAPATGELFF. The CDR3 coding sequence is TGCAGTGCTAGAGAACGTCAGAGCAATGCGCCGGCTACGGGGGAGCTGTTTTTT.

This clonotype came up once. This could be a read error, since a much larger clone is one nucleotide away. Here the CDR3 omits its conserved ending phenylalanine or tryptophan, so a read error is the likely source. The V gene is TRBV12-3 or TRBV12-4, the J gene TRBJ2-1, with D perhaps matching TRBD2 (6 bases). The CDR3 has 15 amino acids. Trimming removed 3 bases at V and 2 bases at J, with 11 bases between. CDR3 amino acids: CASSLRRGPYNEQFL. Here the CDR3 DNA reads TGTGCCAGCAGTTTGAGGCGGGGCCCCTACAATGAGCAGTTCTTG.

This clonotype was observed many times. This rearrangement joins TRBV7-9 to TRBJ2-7; a possible D gene is TRBD1 (6 bases). V lost 6 bases and J lost 5, with 14 bases in between. The CDR3 is 13 residues long. CDR1 is SEHNR, CDR2 FQNEAQ, per germline (reference sequence). The CDR3 nucleotides read TGTGCCAGCAGATCACAGGGTCCTCACGAGCAGTACTTC. Residues: CASRSQGPHEQYF.

This clonotype appeared many times. The chain joins TRBV10-3 to TRBJ1-2, with D possibly matching TRBD1 (6 bases). Looked up from germline, CDR1 is ENHRY and CDR2 is SYGVKD. The CDR3 totals 16 residues. The ends were cut back, 0 bases at V and 3 bases at J, with 14 bases in the middle. CDR3: CAISESEGEYDYGYTF. The CDR3, as DNA: TGTGCCATCAGTGAGTCGGAGGGGGAGTACGACTATGGCTACACCTTC.

This clonotype has a count of ten or more. The rearrangement links TRBV11-2 to TRBJ2-1; D is perhaps TRBD1 (8 bases). Germline V lookup: CDR1 SGHAT, CDR2 FQNNGV. The CDR3 is 15 residues long. V was clipped by 5 bases and J by 6 bases, with 17 bases between them. CDR3 amino acids: CASSTYRGRGNEQFF. The CDR3 DNA sequence: TGTGCCAGCAGCACTTACAGGGGGAGGGGCAATGAGCAGTTCTTC.

This clonotype was observed a few times. The V and J genes are TRBV23-1 and TRBJ2-3; 7 positions agree with TRBD2. TRBV23-1 is an open reading frame whose function is uncertain. The CDR3 runs to 16 residues. J gave up 5 bases and V 3 bases, and 11 bases lay outside the gene matches. CDR3 protein: CASSHPPGGVGDTQYF. The CDR3 nucleotides are TGCGCCAGCAGTCACCCCCCTGGGGGGGTCGGAGATACGCAGTATTTT.

The rearrangement joins TRBV29-1 to TRBJ2-1, with 12 bases identical to TRBD2. CDR1 and CDR2 (germline): SQVTM, ANQGSEA. There are 14 residues in the CDR3. Trimming at V came to 5 bases and at J to 5 bases, leaving 4 bases not matched to a gene. The CDR3 spells CSVRRTSGDNEQFF. Here the CDR3 DNA reads TGCAGCGTTCGAAGGACTAGCGGGGACAATGAGCAGTTCTTC.

The gene calls are TRBV29-1 and TRBJ1-3, with 7 bases that match TRBD1. The CDR3 has 13 residues. CDR1 and CDR2 (germline): SQVTM, ANQGSEA. With V trimmed by 7 bases and J by 4 bases, 7 bases remained unmatched. The DNA of the CDR3 is TGCAGCGCCCAGACAGGGAGGGGAAACACCATATATTTT. It codes for CSAQTGRGNTIYF.

This clonotype was seen more than once but under ten times. CDR3: CASSLSGSSSGELFF. In DNA form, the CDR3 reads TGCGCCAGCAGCTTGAGCGGGAGTAGCAGCGGGGAGCTGTTTTTT. The chain joins TRBV5-1 to TRBJ2-2; the match to TRBD2 covers 8 bases. After removal of 1 base from V and 7 bases from J, the junction contained 6 bases not matched to a gene. The CDR3 runs 15 residues. Germline V gene lookup returns CDR1 SGHRS and CDR2 YFSETQ.

The rearrangement joins TRBV7-6 to TRBJ2-3; 14 positions match TRBD2. The CDR3 is 15 amino acids. Germline values: CDR1 SGHVS, CDR2 FNYEAQ. With 5 bases clipped from V and 7 bases from J, the junction kept 5 bases outside the gene matches. The CDR3 region has the DNA TGTGCCAGCAGCCCCGGGACTAGCGGGGGAAATACGCAGTATTTT. This encodes CASSPGTSGGNTQYF. Full variable domain (outside the CDR3, taken from reference TRBV7-6 and TRBJ2-3): GAGVSQSPRYKVTKRGQDVALRCDPISGHVSLYWYRQALGQGPEFLTYFNYEAQQDKSGLPNDRFSAERPEGSISTLTIQRTEQRDSAMYRCASSPGTSGGNTQYFGPGTRLTVL.

The chain carries TRBV20-1 and TRBJ2-5, with D maybe TRBD1 (6 bases). Trimming took off 7 bases at V and 3 bases at J, with 15 bases between the two ends. Germline values: CDR1 DFQATT, CDR2 SNEGSKA (reference sequence). There are 13 residues in the CDR3. CDR3 sequence reads: CSVDGTQEETQYF. The CDR3, as DNA: TGCAGTGTAGATGGGACACAGGAAGAGACCCAGTACTTC.